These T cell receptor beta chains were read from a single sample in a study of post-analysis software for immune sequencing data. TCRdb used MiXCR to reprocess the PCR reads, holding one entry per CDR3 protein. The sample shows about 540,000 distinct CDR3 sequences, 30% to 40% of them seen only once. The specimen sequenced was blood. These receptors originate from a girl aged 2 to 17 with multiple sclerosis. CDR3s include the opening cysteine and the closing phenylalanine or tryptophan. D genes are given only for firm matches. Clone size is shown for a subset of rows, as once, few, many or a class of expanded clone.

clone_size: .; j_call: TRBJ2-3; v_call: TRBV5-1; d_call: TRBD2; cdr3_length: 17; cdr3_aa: CASSALLGGAVTDTQYF; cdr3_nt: TGCGCCAGCAGCGCCCTTCTCGGGGGGGCCGTCACAGATACGCAGTATTTT
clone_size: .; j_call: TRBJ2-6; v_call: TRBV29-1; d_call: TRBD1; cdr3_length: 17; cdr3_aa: CSARAGTGGSGANVLTF; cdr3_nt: TGCAGCGCCCGAGCCGGGACAGGGGGCTCCGGGGCCAACGTCCTGACTTTC
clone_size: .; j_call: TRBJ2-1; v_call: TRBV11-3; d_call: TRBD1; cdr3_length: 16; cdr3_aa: CASSSRGGQGLDEQFF; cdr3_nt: TGTGCCAGCAGCTCACGGGGTGGACAGGGGTTGGATGAGCAGTTCTTC
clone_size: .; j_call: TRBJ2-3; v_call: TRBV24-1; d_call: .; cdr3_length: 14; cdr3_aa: CATTLGEGTDTQYF; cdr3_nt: TGTGCCACCACCCTTGGGGAAGGCACAGATACGCAGTATTTT
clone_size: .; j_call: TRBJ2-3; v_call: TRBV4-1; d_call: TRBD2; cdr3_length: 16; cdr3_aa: CASSQSERGSTDTQYF; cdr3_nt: TGCGCCAGCAGCCAAAGCGAGCGGGGGAGCACAGATACGCAGTATTTT
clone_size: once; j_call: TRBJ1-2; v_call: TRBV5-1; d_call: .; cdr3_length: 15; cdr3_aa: CASSSSTEGEDGYTF; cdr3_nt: TGCGCCAGCAGCTCCTCGACAGAAGGGGAGGATGGCTACACCTTC
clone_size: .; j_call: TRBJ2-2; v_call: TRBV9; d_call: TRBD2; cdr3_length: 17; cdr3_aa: CASSGEGLAKTTGELFF; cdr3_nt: TGTGCCAGCAGCGGGGAGGGACTAGCGAAAACCACCGGGGAGCTGTTTTTT
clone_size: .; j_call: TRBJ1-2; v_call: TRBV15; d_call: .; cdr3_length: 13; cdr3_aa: CATSQGGRYGYTF; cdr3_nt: TGTGCCACCAGCCAAGGGGGGCGGTATGGCTACACCTTC
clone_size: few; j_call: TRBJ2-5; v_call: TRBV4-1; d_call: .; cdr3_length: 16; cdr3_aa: CASSQGWDGTGRDQYF; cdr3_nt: TGCGCCAGCAGCCAAGGTTGGGACGGGACGGGAAGGGACCAGTACTTC
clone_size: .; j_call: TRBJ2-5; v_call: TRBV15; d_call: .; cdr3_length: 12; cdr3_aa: CATSRGLETQYF; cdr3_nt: TGTGCCACCAGCAGAGGTTTAGAGACCCAGTACTTC
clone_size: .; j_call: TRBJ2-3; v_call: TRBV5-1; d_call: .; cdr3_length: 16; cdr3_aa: CASSLEGAAVTDTQYF; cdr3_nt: TGCGCCAGCAGCTTGGAAGGGGCAGCGGTCACAGATACGCAGTATTTT
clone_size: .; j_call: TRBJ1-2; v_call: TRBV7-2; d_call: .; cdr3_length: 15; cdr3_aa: CASSPQQGIGYGYTF; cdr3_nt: TGTGCCAGCAGCCCCCAACAGGGTATAGGCTATGGCTACACCTTC
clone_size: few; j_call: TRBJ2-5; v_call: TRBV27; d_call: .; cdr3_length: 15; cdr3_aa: CASSARVQGQETQYF; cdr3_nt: TGTGCCAGCAGTGCCAGGGTCCAGGGACAAGAGACCCAGTACTTC
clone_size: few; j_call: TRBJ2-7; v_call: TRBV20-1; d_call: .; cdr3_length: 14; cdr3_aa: CSAGPPQGTYEQYF; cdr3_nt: TGCAGTGCTGGCCCCCCTCAGGGTACCTACGAGCAGTACTTC
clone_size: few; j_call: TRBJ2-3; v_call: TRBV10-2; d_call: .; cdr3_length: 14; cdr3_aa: CASSESGNPDTQYF; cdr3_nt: TGCGCCAGCAGTGAGTCGGGGAACCCCGATACGCAGTATTTT
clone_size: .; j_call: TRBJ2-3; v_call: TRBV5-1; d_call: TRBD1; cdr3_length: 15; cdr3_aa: CASSRPGQSTDTQYF; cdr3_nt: TGCGCCAGCAGCCGACCGGGACAGAGCACAGATACGCAGTATTTT
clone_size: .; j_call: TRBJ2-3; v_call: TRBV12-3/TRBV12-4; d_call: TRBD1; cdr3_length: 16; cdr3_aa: CASSRTRQGRTDTQYF; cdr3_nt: TGTGCCAGCAGTCGAACTCGACAGGGGAGGACAGATACGCAGTATTTT
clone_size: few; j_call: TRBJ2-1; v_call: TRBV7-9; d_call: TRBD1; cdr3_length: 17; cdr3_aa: CASSLRALGQGVNEQFF; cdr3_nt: TGTGCCAGCAGCTTAAGAGCTTTGGGACAGGGGGTCAATGAGCAGTTCTTC
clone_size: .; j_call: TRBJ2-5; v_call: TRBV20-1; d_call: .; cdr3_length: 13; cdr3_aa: CSARRPSAETQYF; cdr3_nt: TGCAGTGCTAGAAGGCCCTCGGCGGAGACCCAGTACTTC
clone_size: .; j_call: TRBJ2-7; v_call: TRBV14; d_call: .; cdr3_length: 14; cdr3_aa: CASSSVASTTEQYF; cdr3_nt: TGTGCCAGCAGCTCAGTCGCCTCCACCACCGAGCAGTACTTC
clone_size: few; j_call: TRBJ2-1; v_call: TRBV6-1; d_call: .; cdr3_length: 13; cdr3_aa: CATRQAPLNEQFF; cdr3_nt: TGTGCCACCAGACAGGCCCCCCTCAATGAGCAGTTCTTC
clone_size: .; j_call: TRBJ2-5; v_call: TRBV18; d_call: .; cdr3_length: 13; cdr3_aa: CASSPDSAETQYF; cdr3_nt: TGTGCCAGCTCACCAGACTCAGCGGAGACCCAGTACTTC
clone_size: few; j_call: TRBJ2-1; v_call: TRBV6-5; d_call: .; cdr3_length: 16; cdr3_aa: CASRLEGGVNYNEQFF; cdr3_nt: TGTGCCAGCAGATTGGAAGGGGGGGTTAACTACAATGAGCAGTTCTTC
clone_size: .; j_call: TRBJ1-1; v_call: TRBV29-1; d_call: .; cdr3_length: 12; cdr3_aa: CSVCDRNTEAFF; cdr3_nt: TGCAGCGTTTGCGACAGGAACACTGAAGCTTTCTTT
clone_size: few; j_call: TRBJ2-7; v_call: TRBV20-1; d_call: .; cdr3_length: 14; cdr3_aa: CSAFRDPSSYEQYF; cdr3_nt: TGCAGTGCGTTCCGGGACCCAAGCTCCTACGAGCAGTACTTC
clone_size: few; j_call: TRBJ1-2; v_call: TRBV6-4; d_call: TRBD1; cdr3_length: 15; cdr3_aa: CASSDGPGTGDGYTF; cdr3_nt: TGTGCCAGCAGTGACGGCCCCGGGACAGGGGATGGCTACACCTTC
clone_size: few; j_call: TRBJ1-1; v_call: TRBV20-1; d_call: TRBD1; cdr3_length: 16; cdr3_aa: CSARIARGTAWTEAFF; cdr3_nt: TGCAGTGCTAGGATCGCGAGGGGGACAGCGTGGACTGAAGCTTTCTTT
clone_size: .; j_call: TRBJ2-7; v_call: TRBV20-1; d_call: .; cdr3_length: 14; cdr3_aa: CSAVSGSTLYEQYF; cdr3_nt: TGCAGTGCAGTTAGCGGTTCCACACTATACGAGCAGTACTTC
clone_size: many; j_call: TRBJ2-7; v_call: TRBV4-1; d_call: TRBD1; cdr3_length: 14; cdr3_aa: CASSLTGTGTEQYF; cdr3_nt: TGCGCCAGCAGCCTGACCGGGACAGGGACCGAGCAGTACTTC
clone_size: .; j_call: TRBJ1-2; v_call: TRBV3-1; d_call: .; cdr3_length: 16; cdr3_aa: CASSPPDGAGPYGYTF; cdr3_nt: TGTGCCAGCAGCCCCCCGGATGGAGCTGGACCCTATGGCTACACCTTC
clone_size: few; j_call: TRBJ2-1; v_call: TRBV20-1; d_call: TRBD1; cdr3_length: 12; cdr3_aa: CSSGTGGNEQFF; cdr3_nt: TGCAGTTCCGGGACAGGGGGGAATGAGCAGTTCTTC
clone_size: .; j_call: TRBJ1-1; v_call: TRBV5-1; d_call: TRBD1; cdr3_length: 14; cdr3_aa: CASSLTGGNIEAFF; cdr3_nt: TGCGCCAGCAGCTTAACAGGGGGCAATATAGAAGCTTTCTTT
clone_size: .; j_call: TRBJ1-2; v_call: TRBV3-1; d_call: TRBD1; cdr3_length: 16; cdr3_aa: CASSQAGTGVLYGYTF; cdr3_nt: TGTGCCAGCAGCCAAGCAGGGACAGGGGTATTGTATGGCTACACCTTC
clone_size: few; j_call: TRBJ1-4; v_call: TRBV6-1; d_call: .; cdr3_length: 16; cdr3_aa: CASSDRGRSTNEKLFF; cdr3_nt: TGTGCCAGCAGTGATCGAGGACGCTCAACTAATGAAAAACTGTTTTTT
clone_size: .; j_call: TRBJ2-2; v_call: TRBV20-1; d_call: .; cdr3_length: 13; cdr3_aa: CSAREGQPGELFF; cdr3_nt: TGCAGTGCTAGGGAAGGGCAGCCCGGGGAGCTGTTTTTT
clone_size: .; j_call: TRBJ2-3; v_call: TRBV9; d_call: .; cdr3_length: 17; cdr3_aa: CASSPLVGWGVTDTQYF; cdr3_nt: TGTGCCAGCAGCCCTCTGGTTGGATGGGGGGTCACAGATACGCAGTATTTT